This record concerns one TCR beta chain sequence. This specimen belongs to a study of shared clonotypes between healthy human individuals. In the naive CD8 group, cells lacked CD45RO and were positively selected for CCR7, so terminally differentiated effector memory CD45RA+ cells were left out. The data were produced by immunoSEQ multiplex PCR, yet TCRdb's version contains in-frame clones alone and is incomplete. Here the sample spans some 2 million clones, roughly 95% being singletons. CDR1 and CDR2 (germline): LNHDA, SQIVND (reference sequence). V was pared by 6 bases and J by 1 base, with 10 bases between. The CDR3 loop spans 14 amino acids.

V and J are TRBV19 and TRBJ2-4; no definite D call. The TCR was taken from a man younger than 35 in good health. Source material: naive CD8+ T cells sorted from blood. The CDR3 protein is CASSLRWAKNIQYF. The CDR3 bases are TGTGCCAGTAGCCTACGGTGGGCCAAAAACATTCAGTACTTC.